This entry describes one T cell receptor beta chain. The data were taken from a study of blood T cell repertoires in COVID-19. The CDR3 runs 16 residues. V lost 4 bases and J lost 2; bases outside the gene matches: 6. Germline V gene lookup returns CDR1 LNHDA and CDR2 SQIVND (reference sequence). Someone with COVID-19 had been met by exposed participants within 2 weeks before study entry. The table came from immunoSEQ multiplex PCR; TCRdb's copy has only in-frame clones and leaves some out. The table has about 430,000 clones, 88% seen once. The specimen sequenced was PBMCs or T cells enriched from blood (not recorded which). V gene TRBV19 combines with J gene TRBJ1-1; 11 nucleotides line up with TRBD1. The clonotype was recovered from a woman aged 18 to 35 who had been exposed to COVID-19. The CDR3 region has the DNA TGTGCCAGTAGTACCGGGGACAGGGGGAGAAACACTGAAGCTTTCTTT. Amino acids: CASSTGDRGRNTEAFF.